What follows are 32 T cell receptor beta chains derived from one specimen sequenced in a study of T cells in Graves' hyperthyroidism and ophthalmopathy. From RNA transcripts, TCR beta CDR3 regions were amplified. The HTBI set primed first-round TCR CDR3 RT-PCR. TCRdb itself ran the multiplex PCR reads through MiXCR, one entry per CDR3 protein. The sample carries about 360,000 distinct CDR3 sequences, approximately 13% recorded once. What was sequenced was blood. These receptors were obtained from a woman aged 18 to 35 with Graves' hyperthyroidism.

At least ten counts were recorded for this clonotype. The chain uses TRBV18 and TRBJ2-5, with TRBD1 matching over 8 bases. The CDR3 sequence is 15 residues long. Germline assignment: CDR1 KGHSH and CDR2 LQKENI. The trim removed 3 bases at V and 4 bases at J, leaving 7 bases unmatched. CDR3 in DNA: TGTGCCAGCTCACCTGGACAGGGTGTAGGAGAGACCCAGTACTTC. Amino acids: CASSPGQGVGETQYF.

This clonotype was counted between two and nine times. DNA of the CDR3: TGTGCCAGCAGCCCTTGGGGTCCGGGGCGGAACACCGGGGAGCTGTTTTTT. It translates to CASSPWGPGRNTGELFF. The chain employs TRBV7-3 and TRBJ2-2; D might be TRBD1 or TRBD2, each matching 5 bases. Looked up from germline, CDR1 is SGHTA and CDR2 is FQGTGA. Trimming cost V 5 bases and J 1 base, with 17 bases left between them. This CDR3 has 17 amino acids.

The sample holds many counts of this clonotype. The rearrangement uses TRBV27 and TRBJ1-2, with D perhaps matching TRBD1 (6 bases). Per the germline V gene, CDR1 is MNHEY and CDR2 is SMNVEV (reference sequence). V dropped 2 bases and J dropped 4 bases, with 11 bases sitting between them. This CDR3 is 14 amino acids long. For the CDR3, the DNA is TGTGCCAGCAGTTTAGCGCCAGGGGTCTATGGCTACACCTTC. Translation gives CASSLAPGVYGYTF.

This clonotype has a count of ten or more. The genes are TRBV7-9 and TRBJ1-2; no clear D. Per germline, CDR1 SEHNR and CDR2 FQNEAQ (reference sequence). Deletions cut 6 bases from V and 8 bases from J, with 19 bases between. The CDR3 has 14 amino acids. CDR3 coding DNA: TGTGCCAGCAGTCCTCGGACTCAACCCTGGGGCTACACCTTC. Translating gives CASSPRTQPWGYTF.

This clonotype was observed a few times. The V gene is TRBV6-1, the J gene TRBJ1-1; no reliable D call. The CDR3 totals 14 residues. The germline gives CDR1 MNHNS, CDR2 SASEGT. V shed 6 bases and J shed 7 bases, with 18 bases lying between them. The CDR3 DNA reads TGTGCCAGCAGGCTGGATAGGTCCCCTGGTGAAGCTTTCTTT. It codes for CASRLDRSPGEAFF.

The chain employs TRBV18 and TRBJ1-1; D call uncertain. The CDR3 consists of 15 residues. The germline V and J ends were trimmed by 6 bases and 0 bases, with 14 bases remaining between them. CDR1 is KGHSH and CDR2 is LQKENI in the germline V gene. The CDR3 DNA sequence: TGTGCCAGCTCCTACCCCCAGAAAGTGAACACTGAAGCTTTCTTT. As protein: CASSYPQKVNTEAFF.

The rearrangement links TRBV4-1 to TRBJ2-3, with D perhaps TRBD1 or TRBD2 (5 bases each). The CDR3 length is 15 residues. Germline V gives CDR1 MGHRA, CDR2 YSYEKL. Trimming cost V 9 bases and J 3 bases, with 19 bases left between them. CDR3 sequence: CASRFVGTATDTQYF. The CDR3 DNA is TGCGCCAGTAGGTTCGTGGGGACGGCGACAGATACGCAGTATTTT.

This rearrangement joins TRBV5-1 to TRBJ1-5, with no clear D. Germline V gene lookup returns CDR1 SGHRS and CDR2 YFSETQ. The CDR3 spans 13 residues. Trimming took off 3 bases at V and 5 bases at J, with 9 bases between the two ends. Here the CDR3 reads CASSYGVDQPQHF. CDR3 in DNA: TGCGCCAGCAGCTACGGAGTGGATCAGCCCCAGCATTTT. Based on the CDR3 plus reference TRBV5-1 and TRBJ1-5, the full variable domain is KAGVTQTPRYLIKTRGQQVTLSCSPISGHRSVSWYQQTPGQGLQFLFEYFSETQRNKGNFPGRFSGRQFSNSRSEMNVSTLELGDSALYLCASSYGVDQPQHFGDGTRLSIL.

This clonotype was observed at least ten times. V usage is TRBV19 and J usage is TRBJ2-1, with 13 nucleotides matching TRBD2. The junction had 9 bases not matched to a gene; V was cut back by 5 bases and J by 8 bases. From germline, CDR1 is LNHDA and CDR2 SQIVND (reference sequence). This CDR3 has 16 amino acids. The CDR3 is CASSLRTSGSGYEQFF. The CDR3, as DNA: TGTGCCAGTAGTCTCCGGACTAGCGGGAGTGGGTATGAGCAGTTCTTC.

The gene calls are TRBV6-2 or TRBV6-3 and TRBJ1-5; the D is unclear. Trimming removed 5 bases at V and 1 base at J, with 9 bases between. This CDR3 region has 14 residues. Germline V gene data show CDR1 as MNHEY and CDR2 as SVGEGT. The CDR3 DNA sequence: TGTGCCAGCAGTCCCCGGTTGAGCAATCAGCCCCAGCATTTT. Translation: CASSPRLSNQPQHF.

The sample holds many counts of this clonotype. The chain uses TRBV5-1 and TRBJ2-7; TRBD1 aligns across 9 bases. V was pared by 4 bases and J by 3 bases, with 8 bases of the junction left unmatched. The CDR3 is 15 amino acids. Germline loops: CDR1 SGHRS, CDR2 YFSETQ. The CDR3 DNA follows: TGCGCCAGCAGCGCGGGACAGGGTTTAAGCTACGAGCAGTACTTC. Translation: CASSAGQGLSYEQYF.

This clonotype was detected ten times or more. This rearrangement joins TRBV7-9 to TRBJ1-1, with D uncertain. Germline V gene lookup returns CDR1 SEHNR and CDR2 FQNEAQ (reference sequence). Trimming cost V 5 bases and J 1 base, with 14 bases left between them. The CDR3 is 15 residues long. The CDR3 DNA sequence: TGTGCCAGCAGCCCCTCGGAGGGTGCGAACACTGAAGCTTTCTTT. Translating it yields CASSPSEGANTEAFF.

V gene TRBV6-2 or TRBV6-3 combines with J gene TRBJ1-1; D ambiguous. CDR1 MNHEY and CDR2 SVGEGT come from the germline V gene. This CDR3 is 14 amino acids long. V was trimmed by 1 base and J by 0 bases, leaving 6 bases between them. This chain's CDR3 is CASSYLTVNTEAFF. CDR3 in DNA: TGTGCCAGCAGTTACTTGACGGTGAACACTGAAGCTTTCTTT.

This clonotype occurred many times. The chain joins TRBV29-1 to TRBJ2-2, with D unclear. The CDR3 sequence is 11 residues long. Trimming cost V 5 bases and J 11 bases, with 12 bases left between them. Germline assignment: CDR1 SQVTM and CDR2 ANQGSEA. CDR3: CSVTIAGELFF. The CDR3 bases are TGCAGCGTTACTATAGCAGGAGAGCTGTTTTTT.

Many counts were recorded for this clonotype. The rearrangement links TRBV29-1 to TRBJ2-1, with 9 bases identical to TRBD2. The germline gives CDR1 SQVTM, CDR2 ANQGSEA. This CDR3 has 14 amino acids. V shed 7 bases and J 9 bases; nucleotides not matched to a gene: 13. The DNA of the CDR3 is TGCAGCGCCGGGTGGCGGGAGGGCCCCGGTGAGCAGTTCTTC. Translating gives CSAGWREGPGEQFF.

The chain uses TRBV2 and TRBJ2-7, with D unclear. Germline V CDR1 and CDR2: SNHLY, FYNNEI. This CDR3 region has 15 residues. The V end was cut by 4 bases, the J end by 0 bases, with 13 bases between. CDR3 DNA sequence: TGTGCCAGCAGTGGAGAGACGGTTAGCTCCTACGAGCAGTACTTC. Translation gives CASSGETVSSYEQYF.

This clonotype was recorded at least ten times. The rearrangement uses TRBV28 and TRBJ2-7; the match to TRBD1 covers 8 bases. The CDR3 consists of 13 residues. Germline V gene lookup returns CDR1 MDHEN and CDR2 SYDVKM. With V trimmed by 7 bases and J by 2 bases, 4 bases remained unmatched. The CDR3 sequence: CASTRTGPYEQYF. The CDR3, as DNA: TGTGCCAGCACCCGGACAGGGCCCTACGAGCAGTACTTC.

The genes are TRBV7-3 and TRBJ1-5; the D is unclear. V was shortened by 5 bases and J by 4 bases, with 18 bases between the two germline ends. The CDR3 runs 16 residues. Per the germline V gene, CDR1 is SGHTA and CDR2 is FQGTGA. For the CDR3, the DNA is TGTGCCAGCAGCCTCCTAGCTGAAGGCCAAAATCAGCCCCAGCATTTT. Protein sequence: CASSLLAEGQNQPQHF.

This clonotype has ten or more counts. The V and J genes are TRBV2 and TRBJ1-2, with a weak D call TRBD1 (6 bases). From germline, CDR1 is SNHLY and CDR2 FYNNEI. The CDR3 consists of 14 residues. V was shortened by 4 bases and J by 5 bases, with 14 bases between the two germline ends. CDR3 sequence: CASSAGGARYGYTF. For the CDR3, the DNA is TGTGCCAGCAGTGCTGGGGGGGCTCGGTATGGCTACACCTTC.

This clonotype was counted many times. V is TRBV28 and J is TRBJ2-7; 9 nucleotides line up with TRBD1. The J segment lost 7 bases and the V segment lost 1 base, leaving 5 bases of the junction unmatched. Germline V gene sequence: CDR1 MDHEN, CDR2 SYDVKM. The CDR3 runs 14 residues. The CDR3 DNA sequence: TGTGCCAGCAGTTTATACAGGGGGCAGAGTGAGCAGTACTTC. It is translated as CASSLYRGQSEQYF.

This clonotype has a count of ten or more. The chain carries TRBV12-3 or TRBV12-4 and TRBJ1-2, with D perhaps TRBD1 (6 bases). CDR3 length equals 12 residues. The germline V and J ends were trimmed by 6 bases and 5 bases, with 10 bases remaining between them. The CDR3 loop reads CASSFQGYGYTF. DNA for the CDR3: TGTGCCAGCAGCTTTCAGGGGTATGGCTACACCTTC.

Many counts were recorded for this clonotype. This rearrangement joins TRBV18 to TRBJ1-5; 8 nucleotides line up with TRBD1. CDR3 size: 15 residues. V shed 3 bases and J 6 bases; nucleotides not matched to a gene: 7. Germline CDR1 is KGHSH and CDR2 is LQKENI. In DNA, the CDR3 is TGTGCCAGCTCACCCGGACAGGGCGTCGGTCAGCCCCAGCATTTT. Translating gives CASSPGQGVGQPQHF.

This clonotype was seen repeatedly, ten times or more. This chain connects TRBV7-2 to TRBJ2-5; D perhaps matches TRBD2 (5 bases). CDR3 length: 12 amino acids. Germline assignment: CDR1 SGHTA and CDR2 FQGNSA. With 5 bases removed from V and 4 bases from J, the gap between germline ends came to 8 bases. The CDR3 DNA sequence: TGTGCCAGCAGCCCGGGGTTAGAGACCCAGTACTTC. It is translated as CASSPGLETQYF.

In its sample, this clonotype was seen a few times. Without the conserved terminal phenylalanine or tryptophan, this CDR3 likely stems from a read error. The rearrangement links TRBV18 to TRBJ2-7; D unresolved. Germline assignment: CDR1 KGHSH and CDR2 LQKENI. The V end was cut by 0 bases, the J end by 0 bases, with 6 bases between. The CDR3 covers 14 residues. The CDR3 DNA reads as TGTGCCAGCTCACCACCGGGGTCCTCCTACGAGCAGTACCTC. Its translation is CASSPPGSSYEQYL.

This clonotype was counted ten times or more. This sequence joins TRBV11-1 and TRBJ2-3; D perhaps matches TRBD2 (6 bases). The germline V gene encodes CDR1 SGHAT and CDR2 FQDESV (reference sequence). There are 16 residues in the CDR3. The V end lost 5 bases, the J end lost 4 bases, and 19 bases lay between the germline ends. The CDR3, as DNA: TGTGCCAGCAGCATTCCCCCGGAGGGCCGGCCAGATACGCAGTATTTT. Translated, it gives CASSIPPEGRPDTQYF.

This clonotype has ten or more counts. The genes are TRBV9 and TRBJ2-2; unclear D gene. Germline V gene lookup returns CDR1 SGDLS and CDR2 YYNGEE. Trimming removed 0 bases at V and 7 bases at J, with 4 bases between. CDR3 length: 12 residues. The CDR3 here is CASSVDGGELFF. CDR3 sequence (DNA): TGTGCCAGCAGCGTAGATGGCGGGGAGCTGTTTTTT.

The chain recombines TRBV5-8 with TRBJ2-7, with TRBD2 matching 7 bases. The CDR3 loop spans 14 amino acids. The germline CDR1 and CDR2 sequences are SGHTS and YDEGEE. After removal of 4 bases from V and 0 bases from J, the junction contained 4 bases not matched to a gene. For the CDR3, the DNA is TGTGCCAGCAGCGGATGGGGGGGCTCCTACGAGCAGTACTTC. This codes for CASSGWGGSYEQYF. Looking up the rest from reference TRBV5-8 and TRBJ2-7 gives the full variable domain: EAGVTQSPTHLIKTRGQQATLRCSPISGHTSVYWYQQALGLGLQFLLWYDEGEERNRGNFPPRFSGRQFPNYSSELNVNALELEDSALYLCASSGWGGSYEQYFGPGTRLTVT.

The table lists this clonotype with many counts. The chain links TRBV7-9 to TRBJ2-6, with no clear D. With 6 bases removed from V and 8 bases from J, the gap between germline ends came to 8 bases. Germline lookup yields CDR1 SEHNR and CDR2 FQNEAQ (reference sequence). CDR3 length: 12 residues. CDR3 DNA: TGTGCCAGCAGGCTGGGAACCAACGTCCTGACTTTC. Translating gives CASRLGTNVLTF. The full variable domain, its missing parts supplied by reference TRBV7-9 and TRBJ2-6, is DTGVSQNPRHKITKRGQNVTFRCDPISEHNRLYWYRQTLGQGPEFLTYFQNEAQLEKSRLLSDRFSAERPKGSFSTLEIQRTEQGDSAMYLCASRLGTNVLTFGAGSRLTVL.

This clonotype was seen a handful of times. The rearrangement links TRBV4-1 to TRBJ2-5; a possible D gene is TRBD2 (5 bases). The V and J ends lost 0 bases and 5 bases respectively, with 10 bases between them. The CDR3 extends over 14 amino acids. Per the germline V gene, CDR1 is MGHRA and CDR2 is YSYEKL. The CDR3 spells CASSQDEGSETQYF. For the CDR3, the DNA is TGCGCCAGCAGCCAAGATGAGGGCTCGGAGACCCAGTACTTC.

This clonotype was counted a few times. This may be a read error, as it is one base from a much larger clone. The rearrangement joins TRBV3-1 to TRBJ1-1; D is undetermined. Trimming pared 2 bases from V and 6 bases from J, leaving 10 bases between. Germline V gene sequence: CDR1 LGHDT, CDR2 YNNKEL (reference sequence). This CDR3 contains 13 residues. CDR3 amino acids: CASSQFSRAEAFF. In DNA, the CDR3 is TGTGCCAGCAGCCAATTCTCCCGCGCTGAAGCTTTCTTT.

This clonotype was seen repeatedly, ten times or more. This CDR3 is CASGTQGGGTEAFF. In nucleotides, the CDR3 is TGTGCCAGCGGTACACAGGGGGGGGGTACTGAAGCTTTCTTT. The chain joins TRBV3-1 to TRBJ1-1; 8 bases match TRBD1. The V segment lost 8 bases and the J segment 5 bases; nucleotides outside the gene matches: 10. The V gene's germline CDR1 is LGHDT and CDR2 YNNKEL (reference sequence). CDR3 length equals 14 residues.

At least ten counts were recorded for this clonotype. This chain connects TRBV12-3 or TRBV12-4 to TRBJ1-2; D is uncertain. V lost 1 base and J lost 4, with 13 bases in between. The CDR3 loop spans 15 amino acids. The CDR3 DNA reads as TGTGCCAGCAGTTTAGTACGAGGACTCTTCTATGGCTACACCTTC. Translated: CASSLVRGLFYGYTF.